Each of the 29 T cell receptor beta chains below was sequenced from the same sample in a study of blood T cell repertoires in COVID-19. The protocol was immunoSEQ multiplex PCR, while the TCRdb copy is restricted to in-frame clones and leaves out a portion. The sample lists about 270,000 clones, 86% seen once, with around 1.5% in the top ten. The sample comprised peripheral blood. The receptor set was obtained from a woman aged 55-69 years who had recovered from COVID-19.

This chain's CDR3 is CASSEGGADQPQHF. In DNA form, the CDR3 reads TGTGCCAGCAGCGAAGGGGGCGCAGACCAGCCCCAGCATTTT. This rearrangement joins TRBV21-1 to TRBJ1-5; the table's D call, TRBD1, has no DNA check behind it. TRBV21-1 is described as a pseudogene. There are 14 residues in the CDR3.

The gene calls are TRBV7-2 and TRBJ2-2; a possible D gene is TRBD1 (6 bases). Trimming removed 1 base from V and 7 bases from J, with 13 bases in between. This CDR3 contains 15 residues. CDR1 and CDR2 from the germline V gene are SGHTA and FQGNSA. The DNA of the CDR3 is TGTGCCAGCAGCTTAGACAGGGCTGAGGGCGGGGAGCTGTTTTTT. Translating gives CASSLDRAEGGELFF.

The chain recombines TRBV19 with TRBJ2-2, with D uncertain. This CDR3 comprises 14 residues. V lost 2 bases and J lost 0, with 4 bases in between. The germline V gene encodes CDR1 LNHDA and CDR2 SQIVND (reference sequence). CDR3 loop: CASSIQTNTGELFF. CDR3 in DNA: TGTGCCAGTAGTATACAGACGAACACCGGGGAGCTGTTTTTT.

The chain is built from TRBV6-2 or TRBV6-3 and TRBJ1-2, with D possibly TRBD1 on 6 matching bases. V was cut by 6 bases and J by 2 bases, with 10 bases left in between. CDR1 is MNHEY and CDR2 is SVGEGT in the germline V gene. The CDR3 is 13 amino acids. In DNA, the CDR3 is TGTGCCAGCAGCCAGGGACACAACTATGGCTACACCTTC. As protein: CASSQGHNYGYTF.

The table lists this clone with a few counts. The CDR3 DNA follows: TGTGCCAGCAGCTTAGAACAGGGGGCCACTAGGACCCAGCATTTT. This sequence encodes CASSLEQGATRTQHF. The chain joins TRBV7-8 to TRBJ1-5, with 9 bases aligning to TRBD1. V was pared by 1 base and J by 11 bases, with 9 bases of the junction left unmatched. CDR1 and CDR2 (germline): SGHVS, FQNEAQ. The CDR3 has 15 residues.

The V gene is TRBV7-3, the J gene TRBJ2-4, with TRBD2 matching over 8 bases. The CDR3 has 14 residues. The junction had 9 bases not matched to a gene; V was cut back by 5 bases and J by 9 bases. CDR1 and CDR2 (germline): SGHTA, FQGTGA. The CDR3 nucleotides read TGTGCCAGCAGCCCATCCGGGCTAGCGGGCATTCAGTACTTC. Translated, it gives CASSPSGLAGIQYF.

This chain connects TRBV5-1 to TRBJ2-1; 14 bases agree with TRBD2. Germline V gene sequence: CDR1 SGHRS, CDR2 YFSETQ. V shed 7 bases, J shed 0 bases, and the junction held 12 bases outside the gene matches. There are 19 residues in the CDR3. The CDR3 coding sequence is TGCGCCAGCGAATTTAGGACTAGCGGGGGGCCCAGCTCCTACAATGAGCAGTTCTTC. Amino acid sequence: CASEFRTSGGPSSYNEQFF.

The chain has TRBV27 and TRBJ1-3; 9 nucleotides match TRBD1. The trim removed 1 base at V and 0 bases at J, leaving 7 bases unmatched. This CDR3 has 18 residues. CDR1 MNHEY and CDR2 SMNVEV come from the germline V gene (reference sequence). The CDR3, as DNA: TGTGCCAGCAGTTTATACGGACAGGGGATCGACTCTGGAAACACCATATATTTT. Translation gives CASSLYGQGIDSGNTIYF.

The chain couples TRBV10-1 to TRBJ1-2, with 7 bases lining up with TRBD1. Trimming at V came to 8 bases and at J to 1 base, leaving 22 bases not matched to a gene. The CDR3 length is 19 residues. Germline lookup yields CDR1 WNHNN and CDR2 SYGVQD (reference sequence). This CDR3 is CASPTVVRDRVQINYGYTF. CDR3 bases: TGCGCCAGCCCGACGGTGGTCCGAGACAGGGTTCAGATTAACTATGGCTACACCTTC.

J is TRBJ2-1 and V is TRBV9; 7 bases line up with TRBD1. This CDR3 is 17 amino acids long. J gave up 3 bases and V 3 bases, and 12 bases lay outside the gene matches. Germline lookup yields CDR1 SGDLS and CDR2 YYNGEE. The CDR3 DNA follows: TGTGCCAGCAGCGGGGACCTGACAGGGCGGAGCTACAATGAGCAGTTCTTC. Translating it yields CASSGDLTGRSYNEQFF. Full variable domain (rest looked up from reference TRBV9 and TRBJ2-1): DSGVTQTPKHLITATGQRVTLRCSPRSGDLSVYWYQQSLDQGLQFLIQYYNGEERAKGNILERFSAQQFPDLHSELNLSSLELGDSALYFCASSGDLTGRSYNEQFFGPGTRLTVL.

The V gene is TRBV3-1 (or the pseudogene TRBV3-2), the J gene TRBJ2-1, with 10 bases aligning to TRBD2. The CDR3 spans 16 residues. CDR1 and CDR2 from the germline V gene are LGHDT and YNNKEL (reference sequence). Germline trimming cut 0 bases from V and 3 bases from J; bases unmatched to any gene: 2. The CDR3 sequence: CASSQEGTSDYNEQFF. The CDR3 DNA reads TGTGCCAGCAGCCAAGAAGGGACTAGCGACTACAATGAGCAGTTCTTC.

CDR3: CASSTTGNQPQHF. DNA for the CDR3: TGTGCCAGTAGTACGACAGGGAATCAGCCCCAGCATTTT. V gene TRBV19 combines with J gene TRBJ1-5; 7 nucleotides match TRBD1. The CDR3 has 13 amino acids. Trimming at V came to 4 bases and at J to 4 bases, leaving 1 base not matched to a gene. The V gene's germline CDR1 is LNHDA and CDR2 SQIVND (reference sequence).

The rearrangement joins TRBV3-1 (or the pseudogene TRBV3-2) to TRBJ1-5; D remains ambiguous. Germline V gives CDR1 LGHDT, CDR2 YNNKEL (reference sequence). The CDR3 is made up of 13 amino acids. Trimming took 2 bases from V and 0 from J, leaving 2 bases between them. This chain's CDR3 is CASSQYSNQPQHF. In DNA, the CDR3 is TGTGCCAGCAGCCAATATAGCAATCAGCCCCAGCATTTT.

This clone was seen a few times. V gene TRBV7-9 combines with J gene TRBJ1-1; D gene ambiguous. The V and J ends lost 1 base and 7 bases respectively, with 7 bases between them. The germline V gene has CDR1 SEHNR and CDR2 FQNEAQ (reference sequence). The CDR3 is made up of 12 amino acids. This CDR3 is CASSLVEFEAFF. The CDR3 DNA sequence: TGTGCCAGCAGCTTAGTGGAGTTTGAAGCTTTCTTT.

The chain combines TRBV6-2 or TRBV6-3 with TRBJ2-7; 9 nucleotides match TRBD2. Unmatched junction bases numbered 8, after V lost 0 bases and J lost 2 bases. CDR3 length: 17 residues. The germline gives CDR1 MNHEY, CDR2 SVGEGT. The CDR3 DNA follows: TGTGCCAGCAGTTACTCGAGGTTGCGGGGGGGCGCCTACGAGCAGTACTTC. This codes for CASSYSRLRGGAYEQYF.

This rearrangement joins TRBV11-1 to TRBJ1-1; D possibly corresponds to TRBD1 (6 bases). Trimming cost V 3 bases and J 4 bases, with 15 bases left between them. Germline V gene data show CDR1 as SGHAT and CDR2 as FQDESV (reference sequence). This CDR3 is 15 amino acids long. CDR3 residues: CASSFRLGGATEAFF. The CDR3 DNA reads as TGTGCCAGCAGCTTCCGGCTGGGGGGGGCCACTGAAGCTTTCTTT.

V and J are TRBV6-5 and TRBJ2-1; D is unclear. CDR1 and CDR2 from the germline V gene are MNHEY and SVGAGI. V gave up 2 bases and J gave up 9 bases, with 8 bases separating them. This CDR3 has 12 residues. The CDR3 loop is CASSYNLGEQFF. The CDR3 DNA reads TGTGCCAGCAGTTACAATCTAGGTGAGCAGTTCTTC.

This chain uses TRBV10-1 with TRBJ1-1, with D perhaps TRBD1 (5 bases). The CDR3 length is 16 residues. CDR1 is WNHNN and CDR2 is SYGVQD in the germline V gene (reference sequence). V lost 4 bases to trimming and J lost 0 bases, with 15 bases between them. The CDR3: CASSVHRSPVNTEAFF. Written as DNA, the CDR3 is TGCGCCAGCAGTGTACACAGGTCCCCCGTGAACACTGAAGCTTTCTTT.

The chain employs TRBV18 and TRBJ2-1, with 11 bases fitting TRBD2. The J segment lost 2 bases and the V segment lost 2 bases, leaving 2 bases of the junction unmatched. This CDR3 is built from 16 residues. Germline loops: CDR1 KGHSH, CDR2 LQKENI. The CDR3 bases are TGTGCCAGCTCACCATCGACTAGCGGGGCCTACAATGAGCAGTTCTTC. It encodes CASSPSTSGAYNEQFF.

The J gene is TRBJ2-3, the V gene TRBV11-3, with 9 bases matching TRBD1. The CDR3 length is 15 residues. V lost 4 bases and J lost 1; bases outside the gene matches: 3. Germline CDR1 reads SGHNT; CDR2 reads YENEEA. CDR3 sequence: CASSSRQGGTDTQYF. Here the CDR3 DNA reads TGTGCCAGCAGCTCCAGACAGGGGGGCACAGATACGCAGTATTTT.

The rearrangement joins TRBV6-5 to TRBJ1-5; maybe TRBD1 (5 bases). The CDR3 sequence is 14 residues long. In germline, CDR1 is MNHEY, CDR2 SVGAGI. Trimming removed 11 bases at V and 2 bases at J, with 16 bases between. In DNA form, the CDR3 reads TGTGCCGGCCCCCCGTCCAGGGGCAATCAGCCCCAGCATTTT. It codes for CAGPPSRGNQPQHF.

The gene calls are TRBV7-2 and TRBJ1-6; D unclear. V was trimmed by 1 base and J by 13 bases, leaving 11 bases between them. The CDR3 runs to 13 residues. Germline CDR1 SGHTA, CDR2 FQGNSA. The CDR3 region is CASSLEYRSPLHF. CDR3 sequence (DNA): TGTGCCAGCAGCTTAGAGTATAGGAGCCCCCTCCACTTT.

CDR3 in DNA: TGTGCCAGCAGTAACCCGTGGCGGGGGGGCGGCACCGGGGAGCTGTTTTTT. This sequence encodes CASSNPWRGGGTGELFF. The rearrangement joins TRBV28 to TRBJ2-2; 9 positions match TRBD2. The CDR3 has 17 amino acids. The V segment lost 5 bases and the J segment 4 bases; nucleotides outside the gene matches: 11. Germline assignment: CDR1 MDHEN and CDR2 SYDVKM.

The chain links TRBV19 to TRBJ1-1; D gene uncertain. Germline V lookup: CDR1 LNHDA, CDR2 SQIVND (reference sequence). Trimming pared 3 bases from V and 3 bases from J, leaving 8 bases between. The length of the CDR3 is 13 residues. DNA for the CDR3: TGTGCCAGTAGTATCCGGGTATACACTGAAGCTTTCTTT. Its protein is CASSIRVYTEAFF.

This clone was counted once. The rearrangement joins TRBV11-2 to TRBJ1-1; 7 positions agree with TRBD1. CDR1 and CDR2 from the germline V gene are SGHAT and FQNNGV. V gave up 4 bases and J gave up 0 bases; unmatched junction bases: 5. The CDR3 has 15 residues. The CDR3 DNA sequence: TGTGCCAGCAGCTCTGACAGGGCTATGAACACTGAAGCTTTCTTT. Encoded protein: CASSSDRAMNTEAFF.

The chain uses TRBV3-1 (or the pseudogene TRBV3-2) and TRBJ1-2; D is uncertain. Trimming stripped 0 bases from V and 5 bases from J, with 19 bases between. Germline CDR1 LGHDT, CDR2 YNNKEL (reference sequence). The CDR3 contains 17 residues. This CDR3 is CASSQERGPGVGYGYTF. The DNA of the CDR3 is TGTGCCAGCAGCCAAGAGAGAGGGCCTGGAGTTGGGTATGGCTACACCTTC.

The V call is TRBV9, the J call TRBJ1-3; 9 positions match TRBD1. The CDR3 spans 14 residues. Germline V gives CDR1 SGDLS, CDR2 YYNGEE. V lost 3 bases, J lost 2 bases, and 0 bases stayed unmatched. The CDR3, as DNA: TGTGCCAGCAGCGACAGGGGGCCTGGAAACACCATATATTTT. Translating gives CASSDRGPGNTIYF.

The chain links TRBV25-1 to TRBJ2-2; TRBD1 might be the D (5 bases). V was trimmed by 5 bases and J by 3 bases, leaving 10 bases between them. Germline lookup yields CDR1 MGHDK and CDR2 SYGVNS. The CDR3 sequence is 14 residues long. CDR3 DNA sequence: TGTGCCAGCAGTCCCCAGGGTCACACCGGGGAGCTGTTTTTT. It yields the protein CASSPQGHTGELFF.

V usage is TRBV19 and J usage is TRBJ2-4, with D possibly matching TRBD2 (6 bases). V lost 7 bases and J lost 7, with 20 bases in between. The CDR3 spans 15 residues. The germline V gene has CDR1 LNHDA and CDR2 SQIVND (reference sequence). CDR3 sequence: CASTLGLFGGNIQYF. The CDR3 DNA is TGTGCCAGTACCTTGGGACTCTTCGGTGGGAACATTCAGTACTTC. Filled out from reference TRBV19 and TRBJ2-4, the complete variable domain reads DGGITQSPKYLFRKEGQNVTLSCEQNLNHDAMYWYRQDPGQGLRLIYYSQIVNDFQKGDIAEGYSVSREKKESFPLTVTSAQKNPTAFYLCASTLGLFGGNIQYFGAGTRLSVL.